These T cell receptor beta chains were read from a single sample in a study of graft-versus-host responses after intestinal transplantation. Clones were sequenced by immunoSEQ multiplex PCR, and TCRdb holds only the in-frame ones, with some missing. This table has approximately 70,000 clones, over 85% appearing once. The source was bone marrow, collected 734 days after intestinal transplantation. Receptor source: a human patient who received an intestinal transplant, so some T cells may come from the graft donor. CDR3s include the opening cysteine and the closing phenylalanine or tryptophan. Each record gives: V gene, clone size, J gene, D gene, CDR3 DNA, CDR3 protein. A D gene is named only where the DNA matches it firmly. Size tells how often a clone was seen (once, few, many) or the class of an expanded clone, and some rows leave it out.

TRBV2	.	TRBJ2-1	.	TGTGCCAGCAGTGTACTCGGGAGCTCCTACAATGAGCAGTTCTTC	CASSVLGSSYNEQFF
TRBV1	once	TRBJ1-2	.	TGCACCAGCAGCCAAGATCTTGGCAGATCCTATGGCTACACCTTC	CTSSQDLGRSYGYTF
TRBV29-1	once	TRBJ2-5	TRBD2	TGCAGCGTTGGAGCTAGCGGGGGGCCAGAGACCCAGTACTTC	CSVGASGGPETQYF
TRBV9	.	TRBJ1-1	.	TGTGCCAGCAGCGGACCGACAGTGGGCACTGAAGCTTTCTTT	CASSGPTVGTEAFF
TRBV10-2	once	TRBJ1-1	TRBD1	TGCGCCAGCAGTGCGACAGACAGGGTAGTGAACACTGAAGCTTTCTTT	CASSATDRVVNTEAFF
TRBV7-9	.	TRBJ1-6	.	TGTGCCAGCATCGGACAAGAGGGATCACCCCTCCACTTT	CASIGQEGSPLHF
TRBV6-6	.	TRBJ2-7	TRBD2	TGTGCCAGCAGTTACGACCTAGCGGTCGGGCAGTACTTC	CASSYDLAVGQYF
TRBV18	.	TRBJ2-7	TRBD1	TGTGCCAGCTCACTGGACAGGGGGCTCCACGAGCAGTACTTC	CASSLDRGLHEQYF
TRBV4-1	.	TRBJ2-7	.	TGCGCCAGCAGCCAAGACGGACCCTACGAGCAGTACTTC	CASSQDGPYEQYF
TRBV20-1	once	TRBJ2-7	TRBD1	TGCAGTGCTACAGGGGGCTACGAGCAGTACTTC	CSATGGYEQYF
TRBV28	.	TRBJ2-5	TRBD1	TGTGCCAGTACGGGGACAGGGGGCGAGTGGACCCAGTACTTC	CASTGTGGEWTQYF
TRBV19	.	TRBJ1-5	.	TGTGCCAGTAGTACCCCCTACCCGCCCCAGCATTTT	CASSTPYPPQHF
TRBV16	few	TRBJ1-5	.	TGTGCCAGCAGCCAATTTTTGGATCAGCCCCAGCATTTT	CASSQFLDQPQHF
TRBV6-6	.	TRBJ2-7	.	TGTGCCAGCAGTTACTTTGTTGGCGCCTACGAGCAGTACTTC	CASSYFVGAYEQYF
TRBV9	once	TRBJ1-1	.	TGTGCCAGCAGCGTACAGGGTACGGAGAGCACTGAAGCTTTCTTT	CASSVQGTESTEAFF
TRBV9	.	TRBJ2-5	.	TGTGCCAGCAGCGAAGGCCCCGGGGGTTTTGGCCAAGAGACCCAGTACTTC	CASSEGPGGFGQETQYF
TRBV7-9	.	TRBJ2-7	TRBD2	TGTGCCAGCAGCCCGGGACTAGCATCGGGTGAGCAGTACTTC	CASSPGLASGEQYF
TRBV27	few	TRBJ2-7	.	TGTGCCGAGCCCTCCCGCAGCTCCTACGAGCAGTACTTC	CAEPSRSSYEQYF
TRBV6-6	.	TRBJ1-4	TRBD1	TGTGCCACCCGGGACAGAACTAATGAAAAACTGTTTTTT	CATRDRTNEKLFF
TRBV19	.	TRBJ2-7	.	TGTGCCAGTAGTATAGGGAGCTCCTACGAGCAGTACTTC	CASSIGSSYEQYF
TRBV11-3	.	TRBJ2-1	TRBD1	TGTGCCAGCAGCTCCTCGGGACAGGGGGTTTATGAGCAGTTCTTC	CASSSSGQGVYEQFF
TRBV2	.	TRBJ2-7	.	TGTGCCAGCAGTGAGGTTGGGCAGACCTACGAGCAGTACTTC	CASSEVGQTYEQYF
TRBV6-5	.	TRBJ2-5	.	TGTGCCAGCAGTTACAGTCCGCGGGAGACCCAGTACTTC	CASSYSPRETQYF
TRBV4-1	.	TRBJ1-1	.	TGCGCCAGCAGCCGAGCAGGGTTCACTGAAGCTTTCTTT	CASSRAGFTEAFF
TRBV5-1	.	TRBJ2-7	TRBD2	TGCGCCAGCAGCTTGAACGTGGCTAGCGGGAAGTACGAGCAGTACTTC	CASSLNVASGKYEQYF
TRBV28	.	TRBJ2-1	TRBD2	TGTGCCAGCAGTTTGGACCTTAGCGGGAGGGCCGGGGATGAGCAGTTCTTC	CASSLDLSGRAGDEQFF
TRBV4-1	once	TRBJ2-3	.	TGCGCCAGCAGCCGACTAGGTGTCCGGACAGATACGCAGTATTTT	CASSRLGVRTDTQYF
TRBV9	.	TRBJ2-3	TRBD2	TGTGCCAGCAGCGTAGGGTGGGTAGCGGGGTCCACAGATACGCAGTATTTT	CASSVGWVAGSTDTQYF